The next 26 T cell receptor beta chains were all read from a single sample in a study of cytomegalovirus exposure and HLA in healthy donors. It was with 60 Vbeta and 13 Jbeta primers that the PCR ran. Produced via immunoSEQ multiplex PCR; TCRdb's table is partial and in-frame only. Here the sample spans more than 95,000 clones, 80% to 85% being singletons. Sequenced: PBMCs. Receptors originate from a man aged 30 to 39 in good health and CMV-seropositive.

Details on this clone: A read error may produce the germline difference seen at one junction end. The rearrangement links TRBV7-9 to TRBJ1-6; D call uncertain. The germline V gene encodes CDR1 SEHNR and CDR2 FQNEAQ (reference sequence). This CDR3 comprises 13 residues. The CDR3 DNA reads TGTTCCAGCAGCATCGACATGGGTTCACCCCTCCACTTT. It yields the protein CSSSIDMGSPLHF.

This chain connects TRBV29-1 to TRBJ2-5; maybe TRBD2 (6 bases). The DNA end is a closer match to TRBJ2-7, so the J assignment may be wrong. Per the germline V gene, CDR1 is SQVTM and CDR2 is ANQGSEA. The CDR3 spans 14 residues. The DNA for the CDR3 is TGCAGCGTTGTTTGGGGCACGGGACTTTACGAGCAGTACTTC. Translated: CSVVWGTGLYEQYF.

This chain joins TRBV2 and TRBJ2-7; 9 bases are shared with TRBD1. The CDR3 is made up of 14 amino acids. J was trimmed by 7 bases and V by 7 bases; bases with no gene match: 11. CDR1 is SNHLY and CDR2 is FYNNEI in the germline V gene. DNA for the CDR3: TGTGCCAGCAACGCCCGGGACAGGGCAGGGGAGCAGTACTTC. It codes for CASNARDRAGEQYF. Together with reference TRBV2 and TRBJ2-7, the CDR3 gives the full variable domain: EPEVTQTPSHQVTQMGQEVILRCVPISNHLYFYWYRQILGQKVEFLVSFYNNEISEKSEIFDDQFSVERPDGSNFTLKIRSTKLEDSAMYFCASNARDRAGEQYFGPGTRLTVT.

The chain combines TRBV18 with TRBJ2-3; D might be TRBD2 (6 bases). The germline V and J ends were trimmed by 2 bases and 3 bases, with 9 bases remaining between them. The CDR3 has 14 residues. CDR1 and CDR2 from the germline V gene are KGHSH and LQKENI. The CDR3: CASSPRRGTDTQYF. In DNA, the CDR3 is TGTGCCAGCTCACCAAGGAGGGGAACAGATACGCAGTATTTT.

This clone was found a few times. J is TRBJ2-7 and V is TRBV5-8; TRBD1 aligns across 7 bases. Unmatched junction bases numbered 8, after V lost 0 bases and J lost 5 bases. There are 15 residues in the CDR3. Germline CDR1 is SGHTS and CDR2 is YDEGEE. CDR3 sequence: CASSLAATGYDEQYF. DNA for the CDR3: TGTGCCAGCAGCTTGGCCGCGACAGGGTACGACGAGCAGTACTTC.

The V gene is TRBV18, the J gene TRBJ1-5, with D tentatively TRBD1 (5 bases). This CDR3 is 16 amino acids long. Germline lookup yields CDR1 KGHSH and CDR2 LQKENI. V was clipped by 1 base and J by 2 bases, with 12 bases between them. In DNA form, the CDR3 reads TGTGCCAGCTCACCACGAGGTCAGGGTGGCAATCAGCCCCAGCATTTT. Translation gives CASSPRGQGGNQPQHF. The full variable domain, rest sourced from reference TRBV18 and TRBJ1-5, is NAGVMQNPRHLVRRRGQEARLRCSPMKGHSHVYWYRQLPEEGLKFMVYLQKENIIDESGMPKERFSAEFPKEGPSILRIQQVVRGDSAAYFCASSPRGQGGNQPQHFGDGTRLSIL.

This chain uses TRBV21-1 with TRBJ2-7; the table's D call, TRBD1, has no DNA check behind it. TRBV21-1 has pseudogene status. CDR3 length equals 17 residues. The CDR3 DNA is TGTGCCAGCAGCTTGCGGGGTCCAATTTGGACAGGGGAAGAGCAGTACTTC. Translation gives CASSLRGPIWTGEEQYF.

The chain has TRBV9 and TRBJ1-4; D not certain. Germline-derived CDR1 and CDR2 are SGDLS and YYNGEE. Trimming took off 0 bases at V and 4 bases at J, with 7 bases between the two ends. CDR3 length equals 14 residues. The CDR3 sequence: CASSVGGNNEKLFF. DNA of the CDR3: TGTGCCAGCAGCGTAGGAGGGAATAATGAAAAACTGTTTTTT. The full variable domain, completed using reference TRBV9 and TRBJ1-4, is DSGVTQTPKHLITATGQRVTLRCSPRSGDLSVYWYQQSLDQGLQFLIQYYNGEERAKGNILERFSAQQFPDLHSELNLSSLELGDSALYFCASSVGGNNEKLFFGSGTQLSVL.

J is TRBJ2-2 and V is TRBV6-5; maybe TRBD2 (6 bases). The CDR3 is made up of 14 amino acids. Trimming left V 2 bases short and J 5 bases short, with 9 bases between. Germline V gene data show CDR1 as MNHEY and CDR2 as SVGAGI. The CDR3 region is CASSYGGLTGELFF. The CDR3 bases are TGTGCCAGCAGTTACGGGGGGTTGACCGGGGAGCTGTTTTTT.

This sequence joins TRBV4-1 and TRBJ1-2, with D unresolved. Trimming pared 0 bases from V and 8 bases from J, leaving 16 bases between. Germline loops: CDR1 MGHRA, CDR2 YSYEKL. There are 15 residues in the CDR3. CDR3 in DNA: TGCGCCAGCAGCCAAGAGCGGCAGTTCCGTTTGGGCTACACCTTC. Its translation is CASSQERQFRLGYTF.

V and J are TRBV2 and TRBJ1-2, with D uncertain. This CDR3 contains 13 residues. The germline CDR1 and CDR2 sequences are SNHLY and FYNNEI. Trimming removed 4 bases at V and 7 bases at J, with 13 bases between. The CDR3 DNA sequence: TGTGCCAGCAGTGTTACCGGGTTTGGTGGCTACACCTTC. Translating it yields CASSVTGFGGYTF.

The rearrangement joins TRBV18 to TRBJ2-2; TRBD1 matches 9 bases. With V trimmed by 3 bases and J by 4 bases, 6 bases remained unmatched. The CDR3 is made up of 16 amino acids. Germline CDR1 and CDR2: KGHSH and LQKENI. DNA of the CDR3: TGTGCCAGCTCACCGGCGACAGGGGGAGTCACCGGGGAGCTGTTTTTT. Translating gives CASSPATGGVTGELFF.

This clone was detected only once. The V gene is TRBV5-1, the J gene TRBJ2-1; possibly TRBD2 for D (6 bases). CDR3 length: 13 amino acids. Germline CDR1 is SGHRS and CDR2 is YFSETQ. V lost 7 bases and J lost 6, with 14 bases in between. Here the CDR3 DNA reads TGCGCCAGCGTCGATACCGGGGGCAATGAGCAGTTCTTC. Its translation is CASVDTGGNEQFF.

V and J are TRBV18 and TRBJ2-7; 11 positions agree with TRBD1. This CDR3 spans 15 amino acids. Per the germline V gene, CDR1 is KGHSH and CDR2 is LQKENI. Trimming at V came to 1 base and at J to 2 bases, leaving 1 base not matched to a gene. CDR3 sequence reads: CASSPRDRGAYEQYF. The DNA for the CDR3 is TGTGCCAGCTCACCACGGGACAGGGGGGCCTACGAGCAGTACTTC.

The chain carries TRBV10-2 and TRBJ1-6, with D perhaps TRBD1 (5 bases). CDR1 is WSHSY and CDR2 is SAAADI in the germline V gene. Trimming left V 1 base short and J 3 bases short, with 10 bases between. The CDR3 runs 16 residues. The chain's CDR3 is CASSEWEQDYNSPLHF. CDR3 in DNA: TGCGCCAGCAGTGAGTGGGAACAGGACTATAATTCACCCCTCCACTTT.

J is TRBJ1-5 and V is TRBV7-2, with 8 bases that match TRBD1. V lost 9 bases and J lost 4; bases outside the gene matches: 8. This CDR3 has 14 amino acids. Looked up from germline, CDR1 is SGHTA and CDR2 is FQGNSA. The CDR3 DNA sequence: TGTGCCAGTGTGGCCCAGGGGGCGAATCAGCCCCAGCATTTT. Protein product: CASVAQGANQPQHF.

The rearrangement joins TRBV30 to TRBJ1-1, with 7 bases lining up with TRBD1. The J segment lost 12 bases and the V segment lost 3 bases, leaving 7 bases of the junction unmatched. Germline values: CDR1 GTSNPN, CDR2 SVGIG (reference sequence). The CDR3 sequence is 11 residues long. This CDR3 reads CAWSGQVVPFF. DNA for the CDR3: TGTGCCTGGAGCGGACAGGTTGTACCTTTCTTT.

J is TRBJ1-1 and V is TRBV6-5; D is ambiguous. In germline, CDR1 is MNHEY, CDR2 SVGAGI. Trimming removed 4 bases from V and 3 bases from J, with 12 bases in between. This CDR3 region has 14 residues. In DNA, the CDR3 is TGTGCCAGCAGTTCTGATGGACTCTACACTGAAGCTTTCTTT. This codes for CASSSDGLYTEAFF.

CDR3: CASSIPGVSYGYTF. The CDR3 DNA sequence: TGTGCCAGTAGTATCCCAGGGGTGAGCTATGGCTACACCTTC. The chain employs TRBV19 and TRBJ1-2; weak D call: TRBD1 (6 bases). The V gene's germline CDR1 is LNHDA and CDR2 SQIVND (reference sequence). Trimming removed 3 bases from V and 4 bases from J, with 12 bases in between. There are 14 residues in the CDR3.

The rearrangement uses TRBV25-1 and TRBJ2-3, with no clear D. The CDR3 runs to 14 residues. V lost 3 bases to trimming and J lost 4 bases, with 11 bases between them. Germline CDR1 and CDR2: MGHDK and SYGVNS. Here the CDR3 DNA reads TGTGCCAGCAGTGACAGGATTCCCCCAGATACGCAGTATTTT. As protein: CASSDRIPPDTQYF.

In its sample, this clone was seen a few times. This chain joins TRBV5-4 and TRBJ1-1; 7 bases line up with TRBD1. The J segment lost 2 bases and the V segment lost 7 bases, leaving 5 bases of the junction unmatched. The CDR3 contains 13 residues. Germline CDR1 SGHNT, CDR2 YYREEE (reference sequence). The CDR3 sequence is CASSDRVNTEAFF. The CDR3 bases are TGTGCCAGCTCCGACAGGGTCAACACTGAAGCTTTCTTT.

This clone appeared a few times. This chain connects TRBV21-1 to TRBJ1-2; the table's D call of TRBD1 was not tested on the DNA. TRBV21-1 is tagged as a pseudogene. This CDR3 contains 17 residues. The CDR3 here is CASSKGHRDRHIYGYTF. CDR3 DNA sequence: TGTGCCAGCAGCAAAGGTCACAGGGATCGCCACATCTATGGCTACACCTTC.

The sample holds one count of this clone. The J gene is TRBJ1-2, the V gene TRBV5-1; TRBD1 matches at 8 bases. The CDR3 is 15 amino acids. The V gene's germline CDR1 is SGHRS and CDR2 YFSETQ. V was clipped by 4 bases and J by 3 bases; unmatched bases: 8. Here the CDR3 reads CASSPGQGEDYGYTF. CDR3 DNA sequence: TGCGCCAGCAGCCCCGGACAGGGAGAGGACTATGGCTACACCTTC.

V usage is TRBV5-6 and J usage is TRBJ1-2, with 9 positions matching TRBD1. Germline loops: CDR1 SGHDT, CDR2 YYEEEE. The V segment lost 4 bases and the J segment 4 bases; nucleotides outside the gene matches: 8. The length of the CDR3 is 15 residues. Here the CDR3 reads CASSQTGGPLYGYTF. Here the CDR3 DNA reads TGTGCCAGCAGCCAGACAGGGGGTCCCCTCTATGGCTACACCTTC.

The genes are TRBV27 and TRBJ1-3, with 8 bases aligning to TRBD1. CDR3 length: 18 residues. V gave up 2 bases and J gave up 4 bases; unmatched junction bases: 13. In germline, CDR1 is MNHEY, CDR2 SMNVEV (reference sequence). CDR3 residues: CASSLMPGQGGSGNTIYF. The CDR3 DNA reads TGTGCCAGCAGTTTAATGCCAGGACAGGGCGGCTCCGGAAACACCATATATTTT.

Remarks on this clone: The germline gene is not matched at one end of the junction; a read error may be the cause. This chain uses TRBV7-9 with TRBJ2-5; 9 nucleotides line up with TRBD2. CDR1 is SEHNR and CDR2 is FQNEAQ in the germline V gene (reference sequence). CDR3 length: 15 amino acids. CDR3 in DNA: TGTGCCAGCAGGTTAGCGGGGGCGTACCAAGAGACCCAGTACTTC. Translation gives CASRLAGAYQETQYF.